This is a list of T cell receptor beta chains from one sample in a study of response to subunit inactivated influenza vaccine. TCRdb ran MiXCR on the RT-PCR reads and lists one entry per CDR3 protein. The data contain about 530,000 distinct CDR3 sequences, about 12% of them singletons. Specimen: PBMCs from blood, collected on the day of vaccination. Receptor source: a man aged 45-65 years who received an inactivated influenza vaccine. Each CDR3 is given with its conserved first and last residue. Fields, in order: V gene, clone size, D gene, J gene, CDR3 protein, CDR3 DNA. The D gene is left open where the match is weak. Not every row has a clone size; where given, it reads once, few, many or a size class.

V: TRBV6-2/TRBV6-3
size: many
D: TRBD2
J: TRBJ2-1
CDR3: CASRPSSGSSYNEQFF
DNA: TGTGCCAGCAGACCTTCTAGCGGGAGCTCCTACAATGAGCAGTTCTTC

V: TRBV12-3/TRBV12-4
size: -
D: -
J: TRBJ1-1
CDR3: CASSLGGAQVHTEAFF
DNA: TGTGCCAGCAGTTTAGGGGGGGCTCAGGTACACACTGAAGCTTTCTTT

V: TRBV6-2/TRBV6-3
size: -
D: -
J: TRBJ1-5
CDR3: CAIPRGVGNQPQHF
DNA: TGTGCCATTCCGAGGGGTGTAGGCAATCAGCCCCAGCATTTT

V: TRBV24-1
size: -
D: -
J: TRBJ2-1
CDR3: CATSDWGRGHNEQFF
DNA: TGTGCCACCAGTGACTGGGGGAGGGGGCACAATGAGCAGTTCTTC

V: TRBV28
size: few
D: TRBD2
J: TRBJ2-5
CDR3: CASSSGGLAGVFQETQYF
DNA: TGTGCCAGCAGTTCGGGGGGACTAGCGGGAGTGTTCCAAGAGACCCAGTACTTC

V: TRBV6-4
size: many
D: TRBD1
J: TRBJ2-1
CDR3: CASSDFSTGGNEQFF
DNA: TGTGCCAGCAGTGACTTTTCCACAGGGGGCAATGAGCAGTTCTTC

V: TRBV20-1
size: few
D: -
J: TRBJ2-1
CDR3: CSARSGGFEQFF
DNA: TGCAGTGCTAGATCGGGCGGGTTTGAGCAGTTCTTC

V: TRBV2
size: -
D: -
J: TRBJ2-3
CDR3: CASSPNRDAGTDTQYF
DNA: TGTGCCAGCAGTCCGAACAGGGACGCTGGCACAGATACGCAGTATTTT

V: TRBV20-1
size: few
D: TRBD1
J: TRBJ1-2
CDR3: CSAYRDSYGYTF
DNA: TGCAGTGCTTACCGGGACAGCTATGGCTACACCTTC

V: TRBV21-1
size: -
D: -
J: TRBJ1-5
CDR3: CASFDMDSDQPQHF
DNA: TGTGCCAGCTTTGATATGGACAGCGATCAGCCCCAGCATTTT

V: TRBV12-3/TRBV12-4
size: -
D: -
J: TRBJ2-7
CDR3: CASSTRRSYEQYF
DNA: TGTGCCAGCAGTACCCGACGCTCCTACGAGCAGTACTTC

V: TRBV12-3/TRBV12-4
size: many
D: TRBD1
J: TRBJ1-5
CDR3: CASRRTGGLLQPQHF
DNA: TGTGCCAGCAGGCGAACAGGGGGCCTTTTGCAGCCCCAGCATTTT

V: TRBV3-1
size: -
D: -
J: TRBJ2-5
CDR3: CASSPEQVKETQYF
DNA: TGTGCCAGCAGCCCCGAACAGGTGAAAGAGACCCAGTACTTC

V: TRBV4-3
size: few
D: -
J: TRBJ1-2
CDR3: CASSQDPKGLDGYTF
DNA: TGCGCCAGCAGCCAAGATCCGAAGGGTTTAGATGGCTACACCTTC

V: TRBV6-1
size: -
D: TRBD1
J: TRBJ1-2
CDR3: CASSRKRDRAGYTF
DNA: TGTGCCAGCAGCCGAAAAAGGGACAGGGCCGGCTACACCTTC

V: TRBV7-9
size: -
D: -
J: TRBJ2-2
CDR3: CASSLAGTFTGELFF
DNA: TGTGCCAGCAGCTTAGCAGGGACTTTCACCGGGGAGCTGTTTTTT

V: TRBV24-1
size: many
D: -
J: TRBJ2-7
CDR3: CATSDSSSYEQYF
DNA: TGTGCCACCAGTGATTCTAGCTCCTACGAGCAGTACTTC

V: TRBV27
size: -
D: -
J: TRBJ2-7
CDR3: CASSLGDPRYEQYF
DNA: TGTGCCAGCAGTTTGGGGGATCCTCGTTACGAGCAGTACTTC

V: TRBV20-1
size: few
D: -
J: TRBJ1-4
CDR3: CSARVITGHATNEKLFF
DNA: TGCAGTGCTAGAGTTATAACAGGACACGCAACTAATGAAAAACTGTTTTTT

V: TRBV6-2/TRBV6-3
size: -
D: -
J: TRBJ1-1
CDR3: CASSYSWGLGGSTEAFF
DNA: TGTGCCAGCAGTTACTCGTGGGGGCTAGGGGGTTCCACTGAAGCTTTCTTT

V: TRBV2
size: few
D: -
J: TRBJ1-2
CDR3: CASSAAGAIGYTF
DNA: TGTGCCAGCAGTGCCGCGGGAGCAATCGGCTACACCTTC

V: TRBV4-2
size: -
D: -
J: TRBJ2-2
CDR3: CASSPGGGWDTSLASGNTGELFF
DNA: TGTGCCAGCAGCCCAGGTGGGGGTTGGGACACGTCGTTGGCTAGCGGGAACACCGGGGAGCTGTTTTTT

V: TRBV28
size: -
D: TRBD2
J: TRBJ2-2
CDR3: CAGCGTSGTGELFF
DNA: TGTGCCGGTTGCGGGACTAGCGGTACCGGGGAGCTGTTTTTT

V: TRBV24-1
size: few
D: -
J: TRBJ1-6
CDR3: CATSDPTGPLHF
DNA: TGTGCCACCAGTGATCCGACCGGACCCCTCCACTTT

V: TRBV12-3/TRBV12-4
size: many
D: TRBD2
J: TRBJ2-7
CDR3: CASSLRSGGAGEQYF
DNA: TGTGCCAGCAGTTTGAGAAGCGGGGGGGCTGGCGAGCAGTACTTC

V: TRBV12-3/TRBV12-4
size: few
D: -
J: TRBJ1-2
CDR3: CASSKSSYGYTF
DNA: TGTGCCAGCAGTAAATCGAGCTATGGCTACACCTTC

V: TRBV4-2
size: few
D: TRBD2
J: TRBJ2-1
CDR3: CASSQGREGLYNEQFF
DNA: TGTGCCAGCAGCCAAGGGCGGGAGGGCCTGTACAATGAGCAGTTCTTC

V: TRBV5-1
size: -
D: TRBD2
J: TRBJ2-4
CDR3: CASSLETGTSGRGSKNIQYF
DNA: TGCGCCAGCAGCTTGGAAACCGGGACTAGCGGGAGGGGGTCCAAAAACATTCAGTACTTC

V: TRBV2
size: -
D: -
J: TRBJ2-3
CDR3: CASNDQRSTDTQYF
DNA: TGTGCCAGCAATGACCAGCGGAGCACAGATACGCAGTATTTT

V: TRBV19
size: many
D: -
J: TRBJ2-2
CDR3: CASSPRAIMGGELFF
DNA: TGTGCCAGTAGTCCTCGGGCCATAATGGGCGGGGAGCTGTTTTTT

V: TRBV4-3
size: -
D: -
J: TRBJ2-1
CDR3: CASSQEWPSLYNEQFF
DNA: TGCGCCAGCAGCCAAGAATGGCCATCCCTCTACAATGAGCAGTTCTTC

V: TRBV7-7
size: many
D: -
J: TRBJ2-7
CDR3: CASTSVGGPPYEQYF
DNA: TGTGCCAGCACCTCTGTCGGGGGTCCCCCCTACGAGCAGTACTTC

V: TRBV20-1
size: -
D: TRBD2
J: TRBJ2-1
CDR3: CSARDPSGSGVEQFF
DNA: TGCAGTGCTAGAGATCCTAGCGGGAGCGGAGTTGAGCAGTTCTTC

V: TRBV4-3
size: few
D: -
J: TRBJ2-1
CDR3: CASSQDQLSLFGRSYNEQFF
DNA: TGCGCCAGCAGCCAAGATCAACTGTCGCTTTTCGGACGCTCCTACAATGAGCAGTTCTTC

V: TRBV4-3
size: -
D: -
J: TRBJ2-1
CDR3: CASSQEPGPRHEQFF
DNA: TGCGCCAGCAGCCAAGAACCGGGACCTCGGCATGAGCAGTTCTTC

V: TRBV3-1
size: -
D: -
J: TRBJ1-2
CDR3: CASSQDPGDGYTF
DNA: TGTGCCAGCAGCCAAGATCCCGGGGATGGCTACACCTTC

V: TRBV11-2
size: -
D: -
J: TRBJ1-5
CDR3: CASSLGSLTGPNQPQHF
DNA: TGTGCCAGCAGCTTAGGTTCATTAACAGGGCCGAATCAGCCCCAGCATTTT

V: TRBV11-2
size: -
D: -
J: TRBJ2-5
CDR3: CASSLASGWETQYF
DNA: TGTGCCAGCAGCTTAGCATCAGGGTGGGAGACCCAGTACTTC

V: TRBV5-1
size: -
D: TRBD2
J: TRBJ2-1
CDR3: CASSIRGGPGNEQFF
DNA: TGCGCCAGCAGCATACGGGGGGGCCCGGGCAATGAGCAGTTCTTC

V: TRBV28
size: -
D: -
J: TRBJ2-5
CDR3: CASSLRGSLQETQYF
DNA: TGTGCCAGCAGTTTACGAGGGAGCCTCCAAGAGACCCAGTACTTC

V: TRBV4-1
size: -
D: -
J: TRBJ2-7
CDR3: CASSQPRGLEQYF
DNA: TGCGCCAGCAGCCAACCACGGGGGCTCGAGCAGTACTTC

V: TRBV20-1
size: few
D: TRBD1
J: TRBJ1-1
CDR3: CSAISGGVVTEAFF
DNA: TGCAGTGCTATATCAGGGGGAGTGGTCACTGAAGCTTTCTTT

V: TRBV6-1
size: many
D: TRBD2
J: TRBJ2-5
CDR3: CASSPSSGGFQETQYF
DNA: TGTGCCAGCAGCCCCTCCAGCGGGGGGTTCCAAGAGACCCAGTACTTC

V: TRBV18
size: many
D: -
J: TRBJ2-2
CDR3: CASSPPNTGELFF
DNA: TGTGCCAGCAGCCCTCCAAACACCGGGGAGCTGTTTTTT

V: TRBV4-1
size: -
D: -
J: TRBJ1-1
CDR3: CASSQDLAGLNTEAFF
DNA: TGCGCCAGCAGCCAAGATCTGGCGGGCTTGAACACTGAAGCTTTCTTT

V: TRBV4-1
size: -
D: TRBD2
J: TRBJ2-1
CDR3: CASSPGSGLSSYNEQFF
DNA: TGCGCCAGCAGCCCGGGTAGCGGGTTAAGCTCCTACAATGAGCAGTTCTTC

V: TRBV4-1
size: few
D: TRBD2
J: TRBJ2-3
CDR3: CASSQDPVLAGADTQYF
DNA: TGCGCCAGCAGCCAAGACCCCGTGTTAGCGGGAGCAGATACGCAGTATTTT

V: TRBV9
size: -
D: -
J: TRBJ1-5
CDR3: CASSVGGSNQPQHF
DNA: TGTGCCAGCAGCGTGGGCGGGAGCAATCAGCCCCAGCATTTT